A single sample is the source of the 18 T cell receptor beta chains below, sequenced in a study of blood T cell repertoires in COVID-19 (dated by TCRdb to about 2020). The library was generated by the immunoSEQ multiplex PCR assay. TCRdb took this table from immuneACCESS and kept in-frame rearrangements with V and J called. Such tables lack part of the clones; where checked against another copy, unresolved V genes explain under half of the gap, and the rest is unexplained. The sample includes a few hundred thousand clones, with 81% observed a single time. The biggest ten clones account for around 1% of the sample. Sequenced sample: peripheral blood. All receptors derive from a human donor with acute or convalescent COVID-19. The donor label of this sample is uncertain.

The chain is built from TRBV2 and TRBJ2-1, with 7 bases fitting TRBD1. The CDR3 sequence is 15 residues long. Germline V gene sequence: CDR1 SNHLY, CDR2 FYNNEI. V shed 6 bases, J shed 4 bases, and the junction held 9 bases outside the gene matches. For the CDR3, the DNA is TGTGCCAGCAGCGCAAGGACAGGAAATTACAATGAGCAGTTCTTC. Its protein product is CASSARTGNYNEQFF.

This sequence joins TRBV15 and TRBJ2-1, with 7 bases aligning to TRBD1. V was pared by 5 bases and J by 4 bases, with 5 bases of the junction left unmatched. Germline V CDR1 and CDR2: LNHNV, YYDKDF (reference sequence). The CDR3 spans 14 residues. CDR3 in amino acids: CATSGTDRYNEQFF. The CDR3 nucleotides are TGTGCCACCAGCGGAACGGACAGGTACAATGAGCAGTTCTTC.

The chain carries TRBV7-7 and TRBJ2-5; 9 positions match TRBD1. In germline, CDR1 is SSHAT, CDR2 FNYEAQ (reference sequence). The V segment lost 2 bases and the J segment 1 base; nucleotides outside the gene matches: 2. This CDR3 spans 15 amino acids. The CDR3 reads CASSLSGQGQETQYF. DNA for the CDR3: TGTGCCAGCAGCTTATCGGGACAGGGCCAAGAGACCCAGTACTTC.

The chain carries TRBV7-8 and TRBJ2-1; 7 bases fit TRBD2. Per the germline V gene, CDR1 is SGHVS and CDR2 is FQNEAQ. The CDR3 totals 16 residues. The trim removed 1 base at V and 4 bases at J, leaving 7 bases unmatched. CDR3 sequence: CASSLEGGSRYNEQFF. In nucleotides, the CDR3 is TGTGCCAGCAGCTTAGAAGGCGGGAGTCGGTACAATGAGCAGTTCTTC.

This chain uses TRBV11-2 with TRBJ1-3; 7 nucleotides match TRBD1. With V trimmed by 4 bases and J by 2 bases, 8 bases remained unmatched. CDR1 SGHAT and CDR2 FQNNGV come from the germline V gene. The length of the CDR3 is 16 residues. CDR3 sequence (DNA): TGTGCCAGCAGCTGGGACAGACACGAGGCTGGAAACACCATATATTTT. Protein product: CASSWDRHEAGNTIYF.

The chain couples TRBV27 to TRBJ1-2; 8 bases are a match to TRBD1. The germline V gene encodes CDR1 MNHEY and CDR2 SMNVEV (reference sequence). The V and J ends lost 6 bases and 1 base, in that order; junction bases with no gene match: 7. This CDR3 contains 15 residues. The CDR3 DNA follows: TGTGCCAGCAGCGATACAGGGGGGATTAACTATGGCTACACCTTC. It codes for CASSDTGGINYGYTF.

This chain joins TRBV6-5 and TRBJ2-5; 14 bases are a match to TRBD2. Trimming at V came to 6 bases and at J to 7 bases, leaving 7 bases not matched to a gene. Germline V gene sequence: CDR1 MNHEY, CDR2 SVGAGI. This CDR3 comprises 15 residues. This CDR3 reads CASRGLAGGSWTQYF. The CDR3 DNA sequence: TGTGCCAGCAGAGGACTAGCGGGAGGTTCATGGACCCAGTACTTC.

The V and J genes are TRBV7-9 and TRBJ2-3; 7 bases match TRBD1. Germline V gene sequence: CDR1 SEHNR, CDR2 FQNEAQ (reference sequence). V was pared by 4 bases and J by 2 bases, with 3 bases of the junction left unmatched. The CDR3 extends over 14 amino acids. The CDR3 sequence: CASSSTGPTDTQYF. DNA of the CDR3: TGTGCCAGCAGCTCGACAGGGCCCACAGATACGCAGTATTTT.

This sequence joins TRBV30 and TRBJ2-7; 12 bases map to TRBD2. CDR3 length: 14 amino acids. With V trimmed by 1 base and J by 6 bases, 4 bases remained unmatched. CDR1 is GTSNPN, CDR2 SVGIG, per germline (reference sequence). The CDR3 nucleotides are TGTGCCTGGAGTGGACTAGCGGGAGCGAGCGAGCAGTACTTC. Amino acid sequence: CAWSGLAGASEQYF. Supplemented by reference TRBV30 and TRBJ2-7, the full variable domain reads SQTIHQWPATLVQPVGSPLSLECTVEGTSNPNLYWYRQAAGRGLQLLFYSVGIGQISSEVPQNLSASRPQDRQFILSSKKLLLSDSGFYLCAWSGLAGASEQYFGPGTRLTVT.

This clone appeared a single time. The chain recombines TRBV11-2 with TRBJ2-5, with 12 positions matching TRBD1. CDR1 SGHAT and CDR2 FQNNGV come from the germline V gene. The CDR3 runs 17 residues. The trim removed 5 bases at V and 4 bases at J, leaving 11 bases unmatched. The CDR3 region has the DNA TGTGCCAGCAGCCTTAGGGGACAGGGGGCTAGGGGAGAGACCCAGTACTTC. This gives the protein CASSLRGQGARGETQYF.

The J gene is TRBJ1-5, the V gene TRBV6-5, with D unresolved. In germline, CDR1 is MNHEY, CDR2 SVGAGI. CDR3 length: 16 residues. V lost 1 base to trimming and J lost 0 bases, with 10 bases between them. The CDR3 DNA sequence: TGTGCCAGCAGTTACTGGAGCAGAAATAGCAATCAGCCCCAGCATTTT. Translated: CASSYWSRNSNQPQHF.

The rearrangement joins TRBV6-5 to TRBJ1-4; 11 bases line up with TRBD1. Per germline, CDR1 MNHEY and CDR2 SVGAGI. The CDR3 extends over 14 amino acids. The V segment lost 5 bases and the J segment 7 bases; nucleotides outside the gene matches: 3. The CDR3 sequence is CASSLDRGLEKLFF. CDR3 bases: TGTGCCAGCAGTCTGGACAGGGGGCTTGAAAAACTGTTTTTT.

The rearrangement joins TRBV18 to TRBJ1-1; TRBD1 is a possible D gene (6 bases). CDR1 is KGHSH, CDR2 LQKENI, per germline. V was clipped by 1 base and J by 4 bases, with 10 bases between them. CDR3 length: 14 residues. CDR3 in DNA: TGTGCCAGCTCACCACGCAACAGGGCCACTGAAGCTTTCTTT. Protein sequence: CASSPRNRATEAFF.

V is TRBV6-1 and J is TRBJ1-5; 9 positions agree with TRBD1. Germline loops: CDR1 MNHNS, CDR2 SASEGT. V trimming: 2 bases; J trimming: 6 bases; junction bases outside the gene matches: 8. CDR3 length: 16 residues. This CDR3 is CASSESLTGGSQPQHF. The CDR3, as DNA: TGTGCCAGCAGTGAATCGTTGACAGGGGGGTCTCAGCCCCAGCATTTT.

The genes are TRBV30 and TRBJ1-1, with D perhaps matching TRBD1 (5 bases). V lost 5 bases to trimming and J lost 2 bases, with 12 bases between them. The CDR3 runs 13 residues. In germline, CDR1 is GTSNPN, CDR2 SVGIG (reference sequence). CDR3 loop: CAWGRGLNTEAFF. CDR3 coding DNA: TGTGCCTGGGGCCGGGGACTAAACACTGAAGCTTTCTTT.

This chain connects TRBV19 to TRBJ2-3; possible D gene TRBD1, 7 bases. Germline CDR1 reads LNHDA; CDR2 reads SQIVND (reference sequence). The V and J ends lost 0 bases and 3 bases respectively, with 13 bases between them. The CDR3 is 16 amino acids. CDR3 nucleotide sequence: TGTGCCAGTAGTATAGATGCACAGGGGAGGACAGATACGCAGTATTTT. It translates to CASSIDAQGRTDTQYF.

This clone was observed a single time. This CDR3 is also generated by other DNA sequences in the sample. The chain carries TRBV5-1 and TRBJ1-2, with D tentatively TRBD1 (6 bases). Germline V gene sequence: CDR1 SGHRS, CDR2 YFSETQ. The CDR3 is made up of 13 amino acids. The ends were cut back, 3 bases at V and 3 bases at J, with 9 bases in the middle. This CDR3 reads CASSSTGDYGYTF. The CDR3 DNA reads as TGCGCCAGCAGCTCGACAGGAGACTATGGCTACACCTTC.

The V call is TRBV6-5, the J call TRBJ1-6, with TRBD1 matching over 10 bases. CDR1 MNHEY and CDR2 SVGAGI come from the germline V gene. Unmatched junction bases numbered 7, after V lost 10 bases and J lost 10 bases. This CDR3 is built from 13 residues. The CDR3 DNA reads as TGTGCCATACGGGACAGGGGAGAGTCACCCCTCCACTTT. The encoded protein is CAIRDRGESPLHF.